These 23 T cell receptor beta chains share one sample of origin, sequenced in a study of blood T cell repertoires in COVID-19. Produced via immunoSEQ multiplex PCR; TCRdb's table is partial and in-frame only. Found here are 240,000 or so clones, around 81% of them singletons; the top ten hold around 2%. The specimen sequenced was peripheral blood. Source of these receptors: a man aged 25 to 40 who had recovered from COVID-19.

The count of this clone is one. The chain recombines TRBV18 with TRBJ1-1; unclear D gene. Germline CDR1 is KGHSH and CDR2 is LQKENI. The CDR3 is made up of 12 amino acids. V dropped 3 bases and J dropped 10 bases, with 12 bases sitting between them. CDR3 region: CASSPLMGRAFF. The CDR3 region has the DNA TGTGCCAGCTCACCCCTGATGGGGAGAGCTTTCTTT.

This clone was counted only a few times. This chain uses TRBV29-1 with TRBJ1-1; maybe TRBD1 (6 bases). Trimming shortened V by 4 bases and J by 0 bases, and 18 bases separated the two germline ends. Germline V gives CDR1 SQVTM, CDR2 ANQGSEA. This CDR3 is 16 amino acids long. The CDR3 here is CSVVSRGGRMNTEAFF. In DNA, the CDR3 is TGCAGCGTTGTATCTCGGGGGGGGCGGATGAACACTGAAGCTTTCTTT. Filled out from reference TRBV29-1 and TRBJ1-1, the complete variable domain reads SAVISQKPSRDICQRGTSLTIQCQVDSQVTMMFWYRQQPGQSLTLIATANQGSEATYESGFVIDKFPISRPNLTFSTLTVSNMSPEDSSIYLCSVVSRGGRMNTEAFFGQGTRLTVV.

This chain links TRBV28 with TRBJ2-7, with 7 nucleotides matching TRBD1. The V gene's germline CDR1 is MDHEN and CDR2 SYDVKM. This CDR3 is built from 13 residues. V shed 6 bases and J 3 bases; nucleotides not matched to a gene: 5. The chain's CDR3 is CASRSGQNYEQYV. As DNA, the CDR3 is TGTGCCAGCAGGTCGGGACAGAACTACGAGCAGTACGTC.

The table lists this clone with a count of one. V gene TRBV28 combines with J gene TRBJ2-7; no firm D call. CDR1 and CDR2 from the germline V gene are MDHEN and SYDVKM. The CDR3 totals 13 residues. V was trimmed by 5 bases and J by 5 bases, leaving 13 bases between them. CDR3 sequence reads: CASSQDARNEQYV. DNA for the CDR3: TGTGCCAGCAGTCAGGATGCGAGAAACGAGCAGTACGTC.

There are a few counts of this clone. The rearrangement links TRBV7-2 to TRBJ2-7; 7 nucleotides match TRBD1. CDR3 size: 17 residues. CDR1 SGHTA and CDR2 FQGNSA come from the germline V gene. Trimming removed 5 bases from V and 2 bases from J; junction bases left unmatched: 15. The CDR3 loop is CASSQPQQGTPTYEQYV. The CDR3 DNA is TGTGCCAGCAGCCAACCTCAACAGGGGACCCCGACCTACGAGCAGTACGTC.

The chain recombines TRBV28 with TRBJ1-2; no reliable D call. The CDR3 has 12 amino acids. V was shortened by 3 bases and J by 3 bases, with 5 bases between the two germline ends. Germline V gene sequence: CDR1 MDHEN, CDR2 SYDVKM. The CDR3 loop reads CASSLVDYGYTF. The CDR3 nucleotides are TGTGCCAGCAGTTTGGTAGACTATGGCTACACCTTC.

The V call is TRBV7-9, the J call TRBJ2-5; 10 bases agree with TRBD1. V was pared by 5 bases and J by 3 bases, with 6 bases of the junction left unmatched. The CDR3 length is 15 residues. CDR1 is SEHNR and CDR2 is FQNEAQ in the germline V gene (reference sequence). The CDR3 DNA is TGTGCCAGCAGCCCGGGACAGGGGAATGAAGAGACCCAGTACTTC. Translating it yields CASSPGQGNEETQYF.

The V and J genes are TRBV5-1 and TRBJ2-5; weak D call: TRBD2 (5 bases). Germline V gene sequence: CDR1 SGHRS, CDR2 YFSETQ. The V gene lost 3 bases and the J gene lost 2 bases, with 14 bases spanning the gap. The CDR3 consists of 15 residues. This chain's CDR3 is CASSYRGRPQETQYF. The CDR3 nucleotides read TGCGCCAGCAGCTACCGGGGTAGGCCTCAAGAGACCCAGTACTTC. The variable domain in full, with the rest retrieved from reference TRBV5-1 and TRBJ2-5, is KAGVTQTPRYLIKTRGQQVTLSCSPISGHRSVSWYQQTPGQGLQFLFEYFSETQRNKGNFPGRFSGRQFSNSRSEMNVSTLELGDSALYLCASSYRGRPQETQYFGPGTRLLVL.

The chain carries TRBV6-6 and TRBJ1-1, with D possibly matching TRBD1 (5 bases). Germline CDR1 and CDR2: MNHNY and SVGAGI (reference sequence). V dropped 2 bases and J dropped 1 base, with 11 bases sitting between them. CDR3 length: 15 amino acids. This CDR3 reads CASSYPPGENTEAFF. CDR3 nucleotide sequence: TGTGCCAGCAGTTACCCCCCGGGGGAGAACACTGAAGCTTTCTTT.

This clone was seen only once. The V call is TRBV3-1 (or the pseudogene TRBV3-2), the J call TRBJ1-4; 9 positions agree with TRBD1. From germline, CDR1 is LGHDT and CDR2 YNNKEL (reference sequence). CDR3 length: 15 amino acids. With 6 bases clipped from V and 3 bases from J, the junction kept 5 bases outside the gene matches. The CDR3 loop is CASRTGTGPNEKLFF. The CDR3 DNA sequence: TGTGCCAGCAGAACCGGGACAGGGCCTAATGAAAAACTGTTTTTT.

The CDR3 DNA reads as TGTGCCGCCGGACAGGGGCTTGACTATGGCTACACCTTC. It yields the protein CAAGQGLDYGYTF. The J gene is TRBJ1-2, the V gene TRBV10-3; 9 nucleotides agree with TRBD1. V shed 11 bases, J shed 3 bases, and the junction held 7 bases outside the gene matches. Germline CDR1 reads ENHRY; CDR2 reads SYGVKD. The CDR3 spans 13 residues.

This chain joins TRBV18 and TRBJ2-7, with 11 bases aligning to TRBD1. Per the germline V gene, CDR1 is KGHSH and CDR2 is LQKENI. This CDR3 comprises 14 residues. J gave up 7 bases and V 3 bases, and 5 bases lay outside the gene matches. CDR3 protein: CASSPGQGAQEQYF. DNA of the CDR3: TGTGCCAGCTCACCTGGACAGGGGGCGCAAGAGCAGTACTTC.

The J gene is TRBJ2-3, the V gene TRBV12-3 or TRBV12-4; D is unclear. Trimming pared 5 bases from V and 1 base from J, leaving 7 bases between. The CDR3 has 13 amino acids. CDR3 region: CASSGRRTDTQYF. DNA for the CDR3: TGTGCCAGCAGTGGCCGCCGCACAGATACGCAGTATTTT.

For the CDR3, the DNA is TGTGCCAGCAGCGTAGCCGGGTCCGTTCAAGAGACCCAGTACTTC. Residues: CASSVAGSVQETQYF. This rearrangement joins TRBV9 to TRBJ2-5; no clear D. From germline, CDR1 is SGDLS and CDR2 YYNGEE. V lost 0 bases and J lost 2, with 11 bases in between. The length of the CDR3 is 15 residues.

This CDR3 reads CASSPTENSGNTIYF. The CDR3 bases are TGTGCCAGCAGCCCGACAGAGAACTCTGGAAACACCATATATTTT. The rearrangement uses TRBV6-5 and TRBJ1-3, with TRBD1 as a possible D gene (5 bases). From germline, CDR1 is MNHEY and CDR2 SVGAGI. This CDR3 spans 15 amino acids. Between the trimmed V and J ends, which lost 6 bases and 0 bases, there was a span of 12 bases.

This chain links TRBV5-8 with TRBJ2-7, with 8 bases matching TRBD2. The CDR3 spans 12 residues. The ends lost 6 bases at V and 9 bases at J; junction bases unmatched: 8. Germline V gene data show CDR1 as SGHTS and CDR2 as YDEGEE. This CDR3 is CASNTGGLGQYV. The CDR3 DNA reads as TGTGCCAGCAACACGGGGGGGTTAGGGCAGTACGTC.

The chain links TRBV14 to TRBJ1-6; possible D gene TRBD1, 6 bases. The CDR3 covers 14 residues. Trimming took 2 bases from V and 9 from J, leaving 11 bases between them. CDR1 is SGHDN, CDR2 FVKESK, per germline. The CDR3 here is CASSQLRGGSPLHF. The CDR3 DNA is TGTGCCAGCAGCCAACTCAGGGGCGGTTCACCCCTCCACTTT.

This clone was seen once. The genes are TRBV19 and TRBJ1-4; no clear D gene. The CDR3 spans 13 residues. CDR1 is LNHDA, CDR2 SQIVND, per germline (reference sequence). The CDR3 DNA reads TGTGCGACGGGGAAGGCAACTAATGAAAAACTGTTTTTT. This translates into CATGKATNEKLFF.

This chain joins TRBV6-1 and TRBJ1-5; D is possibly TRBD1 (6 bases). CDR1 MNHNS and CDR2 SASEGT come from the germline V gene. V was pared by 3 bases and J by 2 bases, with 11 bases between. The CDR3 is 15 residues long. The DNA for the CDR3 is TGTGCCAGCAGTGATGGGGCAGGGGGCAATCAGCCCCAGCATTTT. Residues: CASSDGAGGNQPQHF.

The rearrangement uses TRBV18 and TRBJ2-1, with 15 bases matching TRBD2. The CDR3 consists of 19 residues. The V gene end was trimmed by 0 bases and the J gene end by 4 bases; junction bases not matched to a gene: 7. CDR1 is KGHSH and CDR2 is LQKENI in the germline V gene. The CDR3 spells CASSPPGLAGGSSYNEQFF. DNA for the CDR3: TGTGCCAGCTCACCACCGGGACTAGCGGGGGGTTCCTCATACAATGAGCAGTTCTTC.

Turning to this clone: At the DNA level, this CDR3 is encoded by other sequences in the same sample as well. This chain connects TRBV6-5 to TRBJ1-5; TRBD1 is a possible D gene (6 bases). Germline loops: CDR1 MNHEY, CDR2 SVGAGI. Trimming removed 5 bases from V and 0 bases from J, with 8 bases in between. The CDR3 length is 14 residues. The CDR3 bases are TGTGCCAGCAGTCGACAGGTTAGCAATCAGCCCCAGCATTTT. Its translation: CASSRQVSNQPQHF.

The V and J genes are TRBV28 and TRBJ2-7; 7 nucleotides match TRBD1. J gave up 4 bases and V 6 bases, and 3 bases lay outside the gene matches. The V gene's germline CDR1 is MDHEN and CDR2 SYDVKM. This CDR3 has 12 residues. The CDR3 nucleotides read TGTGCCAGCAGGCCGACAGGGTACGAGCAGTACTTC. This sequence encodes CASRPTGYEQYF. The full variable domain, completed using reference TRBV28 and TRBJ2-7, is DVKVTQSSRYLVKRTGEKVFLECVQDMDHENMFWYRQDPGLGLRLIYFSYDVKMKEKGDIPEGYSVSREKKERFSLILESASTNQTSMYLCASRPTGYEQYFGPGTRLTVT.

This rearrangement joins TRBV10-1 to TRBJ2-1; 7 bases align to TRBD1. This CDR3 has 14 amino acids. The V gene's germline CDR1 is WNHNN and CDR2 SYGVQD (reference sequence). Trimming removed 6 bases from V and 0 bases from J; junction bases left unmatched: 2. The CDR3 DNA reads as TGCGCCAGCAGCCGGGACAGCTCCTACAATGAGCAGTTCTTC. Protein sequence: CASSRDSSYNEQFF.